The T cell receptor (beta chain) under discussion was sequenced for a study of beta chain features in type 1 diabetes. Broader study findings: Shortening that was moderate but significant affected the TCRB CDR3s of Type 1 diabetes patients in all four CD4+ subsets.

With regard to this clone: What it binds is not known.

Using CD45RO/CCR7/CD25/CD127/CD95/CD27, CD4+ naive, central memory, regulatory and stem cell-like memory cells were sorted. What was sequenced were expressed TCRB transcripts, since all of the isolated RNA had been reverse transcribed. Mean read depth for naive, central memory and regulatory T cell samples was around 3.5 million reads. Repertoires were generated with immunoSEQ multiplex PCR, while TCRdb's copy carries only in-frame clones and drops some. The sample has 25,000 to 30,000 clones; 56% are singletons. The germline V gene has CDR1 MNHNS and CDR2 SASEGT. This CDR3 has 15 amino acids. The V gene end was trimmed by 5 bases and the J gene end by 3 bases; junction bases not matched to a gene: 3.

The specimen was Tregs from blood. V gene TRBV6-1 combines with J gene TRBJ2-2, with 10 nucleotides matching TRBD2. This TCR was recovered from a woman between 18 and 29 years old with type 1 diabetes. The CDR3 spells CASSSGRVYTGELFF. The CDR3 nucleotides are TGTGCCAGCAGTAGCGGGAGGGTGTACACCGGGGAGCTGTTTTTT.